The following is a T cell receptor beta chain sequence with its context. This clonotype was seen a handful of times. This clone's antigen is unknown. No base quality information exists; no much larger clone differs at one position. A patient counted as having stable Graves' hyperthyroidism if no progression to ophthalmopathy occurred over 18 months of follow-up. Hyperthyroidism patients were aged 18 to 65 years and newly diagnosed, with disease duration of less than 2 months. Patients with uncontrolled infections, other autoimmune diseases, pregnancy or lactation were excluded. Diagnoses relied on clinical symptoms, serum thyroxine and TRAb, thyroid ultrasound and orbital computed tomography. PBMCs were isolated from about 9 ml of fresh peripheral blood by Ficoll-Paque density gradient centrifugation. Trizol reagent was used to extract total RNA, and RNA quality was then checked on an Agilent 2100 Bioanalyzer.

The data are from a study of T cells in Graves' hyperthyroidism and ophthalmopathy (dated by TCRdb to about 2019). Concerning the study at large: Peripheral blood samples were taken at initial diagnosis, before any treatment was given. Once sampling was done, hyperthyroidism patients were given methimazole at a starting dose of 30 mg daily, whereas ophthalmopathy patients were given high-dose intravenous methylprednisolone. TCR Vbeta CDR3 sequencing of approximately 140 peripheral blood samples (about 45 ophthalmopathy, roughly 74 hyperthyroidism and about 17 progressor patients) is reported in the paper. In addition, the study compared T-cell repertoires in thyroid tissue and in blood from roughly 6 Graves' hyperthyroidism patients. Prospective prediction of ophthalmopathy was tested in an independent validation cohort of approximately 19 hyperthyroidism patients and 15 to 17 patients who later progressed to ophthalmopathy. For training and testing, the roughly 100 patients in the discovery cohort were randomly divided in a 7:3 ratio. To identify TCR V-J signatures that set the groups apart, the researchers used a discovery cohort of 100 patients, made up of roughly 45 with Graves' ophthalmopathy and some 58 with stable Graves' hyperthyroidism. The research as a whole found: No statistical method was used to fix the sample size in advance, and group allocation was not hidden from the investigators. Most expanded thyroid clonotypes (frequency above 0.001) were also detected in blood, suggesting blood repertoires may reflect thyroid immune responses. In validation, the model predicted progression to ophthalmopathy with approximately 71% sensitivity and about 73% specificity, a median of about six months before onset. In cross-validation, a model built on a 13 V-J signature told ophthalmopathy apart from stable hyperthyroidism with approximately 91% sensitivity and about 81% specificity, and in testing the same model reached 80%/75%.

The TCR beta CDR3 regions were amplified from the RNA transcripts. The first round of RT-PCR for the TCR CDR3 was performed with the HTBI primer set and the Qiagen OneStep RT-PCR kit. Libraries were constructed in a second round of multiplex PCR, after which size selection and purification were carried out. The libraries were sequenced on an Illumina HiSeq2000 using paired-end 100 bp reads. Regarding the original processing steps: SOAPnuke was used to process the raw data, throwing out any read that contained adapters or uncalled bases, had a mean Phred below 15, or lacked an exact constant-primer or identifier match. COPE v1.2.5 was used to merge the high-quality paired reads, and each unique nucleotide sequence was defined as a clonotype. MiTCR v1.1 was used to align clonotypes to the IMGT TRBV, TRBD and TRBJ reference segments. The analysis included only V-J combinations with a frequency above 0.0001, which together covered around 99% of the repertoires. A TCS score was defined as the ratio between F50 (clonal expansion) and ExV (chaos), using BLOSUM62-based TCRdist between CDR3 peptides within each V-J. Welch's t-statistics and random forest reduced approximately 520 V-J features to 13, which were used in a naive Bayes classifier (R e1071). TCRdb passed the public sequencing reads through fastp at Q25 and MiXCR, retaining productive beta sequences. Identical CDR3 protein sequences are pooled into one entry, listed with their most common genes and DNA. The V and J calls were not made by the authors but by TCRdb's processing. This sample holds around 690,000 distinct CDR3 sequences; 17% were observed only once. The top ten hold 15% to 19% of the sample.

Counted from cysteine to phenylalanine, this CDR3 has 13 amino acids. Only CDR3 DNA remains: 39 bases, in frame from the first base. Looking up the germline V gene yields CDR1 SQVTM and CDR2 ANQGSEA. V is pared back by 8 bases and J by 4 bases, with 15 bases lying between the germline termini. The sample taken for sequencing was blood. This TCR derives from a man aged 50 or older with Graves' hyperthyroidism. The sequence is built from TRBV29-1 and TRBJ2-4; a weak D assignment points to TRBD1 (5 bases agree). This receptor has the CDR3 CSCGVAGKNIQYF. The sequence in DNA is TGCAGCTGTGGGGTGGCAGGGAAAAACATTCAGTACTTC.